This T cell receptor beta chain was profiled in a study of identical twins (dated by TCRdb to the mid-2010s). Looking at the study overall: The study deep-sequenced TCR alpha and beta repertoires from monozygotic twins, unrelated adults of various ages and cord blood to test whether fetal clonotypes persist. To rule out contamination, the twin experiments were replicated at different times with different library preparation protocols. The full study reports these points: Zero-insertion analyses could be partly confounded by invariant T cells such as MAIT and iNKT, although diverse VJ usage argued against such confounding for most clonotypes. Abundant cord blood beta clonotypes carried fewer insertions; young adult naive repertoires showed a weaker similar trend, while memory repertoires showed none. Excess twin sharing in beta out-of-frame sequences was weaker because fewer shared sequences lowered the signal-to-noise ratio. Because the same donors could not be followed over many years, the conclusions depended on cross-sectional statistical analysis. Compared with coincidental sharing between unrelated individuals, out-of-frame TCR alpha sequences shared between twins showed an excess of sequences with low generation probability. Recombination models systematically underestimated out-of-frame TCR alpha sharing in monozygotic twins but agreed with sharing between unrelated individuals.

As regards this clonotype: Its binding antigen is unknown. Qualities for individual bases were not recorded, and no much larger clone is one base off.

The CDR3 contains 15 residues, cysteine and phenylalanine counted. CDR3 DNA is the only sequence kept; it has 45 bases, read in frame from the first base. Germline trimming amounts to 6 bases on V and 2 bases on J, with 8 as the count of junction bases outside the gene matches. CDR1 MNHNS and CDR2 SASEGT were looked up in the germline V gene. Every donor in the study was a healthy Caucasian. The twin cohort consisted of three pairs of female monozygotic twins, all aged roughly 18 to 30 years. Using Miltenyi CD45RO+ enrichment and human naive T-cell isolation kits, memory (CD45RO+) and naive T cells were isolated from PBMC. The method was 5' RACE. The data were produced on an Illumina HiSeq 2000. Template switching introduced a universal primer binding site; the final cDNA contained a unique molecular identifier, enabling accurate counting of TCR cDNA molecules. Specific primers in the conserved constant-segment region were used to synthesize first-strand cDNA for the TCR alpha and beta chains. To control for contamination, each cDNA library was double barcoded with a SMART-Mk sample barcode plus Illumina barcodes. TruSeq adapter sequences, together with Illumina sample barcodes, were added in two successive PCR steps. Sequencing of the TCR alpha and beta cDNA libraries was done on the Illumina HiSeq platform using custom primers. Processing in the source paper ran as follows. MiGEC processed the raw reads to extract unique molecular identifiers, while MiXCR was used to determine the CDR3 positions. For each individual, recombination models were inferred using an EM algorithm with the repgenHMM and IGoR tools. The analysis of shared clonotypes was done with the tcR package in R, with sharing normalized by the product of cloneset sizes. To study raw recombination free of thymic and clonal selection effects, out-of-frame nonproductive sequences were analyzed. The raw public data were reprocessed by TCRdb itself: fastp quality trimming at Q25, MiXCR clonotype calling, in-frame beta chains only. Entries are consolidated by CDR3 protein sequence, retaining the most common genes and DNA. These V and J calls are TCRdb output, not the study's own analysis. The sample contains roughly 200,000 distinct CDR3 sequences, 7.5% of them found a single time. Less than 2% of the sample goes to the ten largest clones.

The same sample was also studied in work on yellow fever vaccine responses in identical twins. As noted in the second study: The T cell response to vaccination in identical twins was reported by the authors to appear partly convergent and partly personalized. Focusing on identical twins, the study followed the T cell clones that responded to the vaccine, and did so with precision.

The specimen sequenced was memory (CD45RO+) T cells sorted from blood. The cell subset or site label here, explained by the study, means: CD45RO+ enriched T cells. This receptor chain uses TRBV6-1 and TRBJ1-1; 8 junctional bases match TRBD1. The TCR comes from a young woman in good health. Here the CDR3 is given as CASRTTGQDNTEAFF. The DNA sequence is given as TGTGCCAGCAGAACCACGGGACAGGATAACACTGAAGCTTTCTTT.